What follows are 29 T cell receptor beta chains derived from one specimen sequenced in a study of Ad26.COV2.S vaccination and SARS-CoV-2 variants (dated by TCRdb to the early 2020s). The library came from the immunoSEQ multiplex PCR assay. TCRdb re-hosts the immuneACCESS table, in-frame sequences only. Its copies lack some clones; in the studies checked, an unresolved V gene accounts for under half of them, and the cause for the rest is not known. The sample records around 370,000 clones, around 84% of which are singletons. The ten top clones hold 3.3% of the sample. Per the publication, the treatment or condition label means: roughly 18 received Ad26.COV2.S at low or high dose, single or two shots; about 5 received placebo; per-sample allocation not given. For vaccine and placebo recipients, the sequenced repertoires came from samples collected on day 63 after the first injection. Material: peripheral blood, obtained in a trial of Ad26.COV2.S vaccine versus placebo. The receptor source for this set is a person between 18 and 65 years old who received the Ad26.COV2.S COVID-19 vaccine or a placebo.

The chain carries TRBV28 and TRBJ1-1; no clear D gene. This CDR3 is built from 13 residues. Germline-derived CDR1 and CDR2 are MDHEN and SYDVKM. V was pared by 1 base and J by 2 bases, with 5 bases between. The CDR3 sequence is CASSLSVNTEAFF. The CDR3, as DNA: TGTGCCAGCAGTTTATCCGTTAACACTGAAGCTTTCTTT.

CDR3 residues: CASSLYLGTDTQYF. The DNA for the CDR3 is TGTGCCAGCAGCTTATACTTAGGTACAGATACGCAGTATTTT. This chain connects TRBV7-9 to TRBJ2-3; D is unresolved. CDR1 and CDR2 (germline): SEHNR, FQNEAQ (reference sequence). The CDR3 length is 14 residues. Deletions cut 2 bases from V and 3 bases from J, with 9 bases between.

This chain connects TRBV5-8 to TRBJ2-5, with D perhaps TRBD1 or TRBD2 (6 bases each). Germline assignment: CDR1 SGHTS and CDR2 YDEGEE. This CDR3 contains 13 residues. V gave up 4 bases and J gave up 8 bases, with 15 bases separating them. CDR3 sequence (DNA): TGTGCCAGCAGCGGAGGGGGGTTGGGAACCCAGTACTTC. This encodes CASSGGGLGTQYF.

The chain employs TRBV10-2 and TRBJ2-7; 7 bases line up with TRBD2. Germline V lookup: CDR1 WSHSY, CDR2 SAAADI. V trimming: 4 bases; J trimming: 0 bases; junction bases outside the gene matches: 15. This CDR3 spans 18 amino acids. CDR3 in DNA: TGCGCCAGCAGTGCCCCGAGGGCTAGCGGAAAGTTCTCCTACGAGCAGTACTTC. The encoded protein is CASSAPRASGKFSYEQYF.

The chain links TRBV12-3 or TRBV12-4 to TRBJ1-6; 9 bases map to TRBD1. This CDR3 region has 13 residues. V lost 6 bases and J lost 7; bases outside the gene matches: 1. CDR3 region: CASRDRGNSPLHF. DNA of the CDR3: TGTGCCAGCAGAGACAGGGGGAATTCACCCCTCCACTTT.

The rearrangement uses TRBV18 and TRBJ1-4; D call uncertain. Germline CDR1 and CDR2: KGHSH and LQKENI. Trimming took 4 bases from V and 4 from J, leaving 16 bases between them. This CDR3 is built from 16 residues. The CDR3 DNA is TGTGCCAGCTCACAAGCAATCGCTTTTGTTAATGAAAAACTGTTTTTT. Translated: CASSQAIAFVNEKLFF.

The chain combines TRBV6-5 with TRBJ1-3; D gene ambiguous. Germline CDR1 reads MNHEY; CDR2 reads SVGAGI. V lost 5 bases, J lost 0 bases, and 11 bases lay in between. The CDR3 contains 15 residues. CDR3 residues: CASSTWSFSGNTIYF. As DNA, the CDR3 is TGTGCCAGCAGTACCTGGTCCTTCTCTGGAAACACCATATATTTT.

This clone was counted a few times. The J gene is TRBJ2-7, the V gene TRBV6-6, with no clear D. Germline values: CDR1 MNHNY, CDR2 SVGAGI (reference sequence). Trimming took off 0 bases at V and 3 bases at J, with 6 bases between the two ends. The CDR3 is 13 residues long. The CDR3 is CASSYSSYYEQYF. CDR3 nucleotides: TGTGCCAGCAGTTACTCGAGTTACTACGAGCAGTACTTC.

The chain has TRBV5-4 and TRBJ1-1; D perhaps matches TRBD1 (6 bases). The CDR3 is 11 amino acids. Deletions cut 4 bases from V and 8 bases from J, with 9 bases between. From germline, CDR1 is SGHNT and CDR2 YYREEE (reference sequence). In nucleotides, the CDR3 is TGTGCCAGCAGCCAGGACAGAGAAGCTTTCTTT. Protein sequence: CASSQDREAFF.

The chain uses TRBV4-3 and TRBJ1-2; tentative D call: TRBD1 (5 bases). This CDR3 has 16 amino acids. The ends were cut back, 1 base at V and 5 bases at J, with 17 bases in the middle. From germline, CDR1 is LGHNA and CDR2 YSLEER. The CDR3 bases are TGCGCCAGCAGCCAAGCTATTAAGGACACGACATATGGCTACACCTTC. This encodes CASSQAIKDTTYGYTF.

This rearrangement joins TRBV28 to TRBJ1-4, with D possibly matching TRBD1 (5 bases). The CDR3 extends over 15 amino acids. V was clipped by 2 bases and J by 7 bases, with 14 bases between them. Germline V gives CDR1 MDHEN, CDR2 SYDVKM. This CDR3 is CASSLPSLGVEKLFF. CDR3 sequence (DNA): TGTGCCAGCAGTTTACCCTCCTTAGGGGTTGAAAAACTGTTTTTT.

This chain joins TRBV10-1 and TRBJ2-2; D is tentatively TRBD1 or TRBD2 (6 bases each). This CDR3 region has 16 residues. V shed 3 bases and J shed 0 bases, with 11 bases lying between them. CDR1 WNHNN and CDR2 SYGVQD come from the germline V gene (reference sequence). CDR3 sequence reads: CASSDAGQANTGELFF. The CDR3 bases are TGCGCCAGCAGTGATGCGGGACAAGCGAACACCGGGGAGCTGTTTTTT.

This chain joins TRBV25-1 and TRBJ2-7; D is uncertain. Trimming stripped 8 bases from V and 5 bases from J, with 25 bases between. The CDR3 spans 16 residues. Germline lookup yields CDR1 MGHDK and CDR2 SYGVNS. CDR3 bases: TGTGCCAGCCCCCATCCAGTCTACCTTCCTTGGGACGAGCAGTACTTC. Translation: CASPHPVYLPWDEQYF.

V usage is TRBV9 and J usage is TRBJ2-5, with D perhaps assigned TRBD1 or TRBD2 (6 bases each). V lost 0 bases to trimming and J lost 7 bases, with 10 bases between them. CDR1 is SGDLS, CDR2 YYNGEE, per germline. The CDR3 spans 13 residues. DNA of the CDR3: TGTGCCAGCAGCGTAGACGGGGGCGGGACCCAGTACTTC. As protein: CASSVDGGGTQYF.

The rearrangement uses TRBV29-1 and TRBJ1-2; 8 bases line up with TRBD1. Looked up from germline, CDR1 is SQVTM and CDR2 is ANQGSEA. V gave up 3 bases and J gave up 10 bases; unmatched junction bases: 7. The CDR3 has 12 residues. CDR3 DNA: TGCAGCGTTGAGACAGGGGCAAGCGTCTACACCTTC. It translates to CSVETGASVYTF.

The V and J genes are TRBV28 and TRBJ2-7, with D perhaps matching TRBD2 (5 bases). V dropped 1 base and J dropped 5 bases, with 15 bases sitting between them. Per germline, CDR1 MDHEN and CDR2 SYDVKM. The CDR3 runs 15 residues. DNA of the CDR3: TGTGCCAGCAGTTTATTGGCCTTAGCGATCCACGAGCAGTACTTC. This encodes CASSLLALAIHEQYF. Full variable domain (remainder filled in from reference TRBV28 and TRBJ2-7): DVKVTQSSRYLVKRTGEKVFLECVQDMDHENMFWYRQDPGLGLRLIYFSYDVKMKEKGDIPEGYSVSREKKERFSLILESASTNQTSMYLCASSLLALAIHEQYFGPGTRLTVT.

This clone was seen only once. The CDR3 region is CASSRFSGKTGGNEQFF. As DNA, the CDR3 is TGTGCCAGCTCACGATTTAGCGGGAAGACAGGTGGGAATGAGCAGTTCTTC. The V gene is TRBV18, the J gene TRBJ2-1; 8 nucleotides align to TRBD2. V shed 4 bases and J 7 bases; nucleotides not matched to a gene: 15. The germline CDR1 and CDR2 sequences are KGHSH and LQKENI. This CDR3 spans 17 amino acids.

The chain employs TRBV19 and TRBJ2-7; 7 bases agree with TRBD2. Trimming removed 1 base from V and 3 bases from J; junction bases left unmatched: 6. Germline-derived CDR1 and CDR2 are LNHDA and SQIVND (reference sequence). The CDR3 covers 15 residues. CDR3 coding DNA: TGTGCCAGTAGTATAGGTCCTAGCGGAATCTACGAGCAGTACTTC. This sequence encodes CASSIGPSGIYEQYF.

The V call is TRBV12-3 or TRBV12-4, the J call TRBJ1-4; weak D call: TRBD1 (6 bases). V lost 5 bases and J lost 14, with 18 bases in between. The CDR3 spans 13 residues. The DNA of the CDR3 is TGTGCCAGCAGTCTACCGCCCGACAGGAGGCTGTTTTTT. This encodes CASSLPPDRRLFF.

This clone was seen a single time. Other DNA sequences in the sample encode the same CDR3. The CDR3 loop is CASSLMGRGYTF. CDR3 nucleotide sequence: TGTGCCAGCAGCTTAATGGGCCGAGGCTACACCTTC. The gene calls are TRBV7-2 and TRBJ1-2; no clear D. CDR3 length: 12 residues. CDR1 SGHTA and CDR2 FQGNSA come from the germline V gene. Deletions cut 2 bases from V and 8 bases from J, with 9 bases between.

The sample holds one count of this clone. V is TRBV3-1 (or the pseudogene TRBV3-2) and J is TRBJ2-7; tentative D call: TRBD1 (6 bases). The CDR3 runs to 16 residues. Germline-derived CDR1 and CDR2 are LGHDT and YNNKEL (reference sequence). The V and J ends lost 4 bases and 0 bases respectively, with 16 bases between them. CDR3 amino acids: CASSPETRQASYEQYF. CDR3 coding DNA: TGTGCCAGCAGCCCCGAAACCCGACAGGCCTCCTACGAGCAGTACTTC.

The chain combines TRBV27 with TRBJ2-7; TRBD2 matches 8 bases. Germline trimming cut 8 bases from V and 7 bases from J; bases unmatched to any gene: 13. CDR1 and CDR2 (germline): MNHEY, SMNVEV (reference sequence). The CDR3 runs to 14 residues. The chain's CDR3 is CASSTGGPLGEQYF. Here the CDR3 DNA reads TGTGCCAGCTCGACGGGGGGGCCACTGGGAGAGCAGTACTTC.

The rearrangement uses TRBV5-1 and TRBJ1-1; 9 nucleotides agree with TRBD1. V shed 4 bases, J shed 3 bases, and the junction held 4 bases outside the gene matches. The CDR3 is made up of 14 amino acids. CDR1 and CDR2 from the germline V gene are SGHRS and YFSETQ. CDR3 sequence (DNA): TGCGCCAGCAGCAAATGGACAGGGGACACTGAAGCTTTCTTT. Its translation is CASSKWTGDTEAFF.

This clone was seen only a few times. This chain connects TRBV7-2 to TRBJ2-2; 7 bases align to TRBD2. V lost 5 bases to trimming and J lost 1 base; unmatched junction nucleotides: 4. CDR3 size: 15 residues. Germline lookup yields CDR1 SGHTA and CDR2 FQGNSA. The CDR3 DNA follows: TGTGCCAGCAGCCCGGGGGGAAGGAACACCGGGGAGCTGTTTTTT. As protein: CASSPGGRNTGELFF.

The gene calls are TRBV18 and TRBJ1-1; no clear D. There are 13 residues in the CDR3. Trimming cost V 5 bases and J 1 base, with 8 bases left between them. Germline assignment: CDR1 KGHSH and CDR2 LQKENI. The DNA of the CDR3 is TGTGCCAGCTCAAGCGACAAGAACACTGAAGCTTTCTTT. It yields the protein CASSSDKNTEAFF.

The table lists this clone with a few counts. The V gene is TRBV7-2, the J gene TRBJ2-7; a possible D gene is TRBD1 (5 bases). V was clipped by 3 bases and J by 2 bases, with 17 bases between them. The CDR3 covers 16 residues. The germline V gene encodes CDR1 SGHTA and CDR2 FQGNSA. The CDR3: CASSFRGTVPTYEQYF. In DNA, the CDR3 is TGTGCCAGCAGCTTTAGGGGTACGGTACCTACCTACGAGCAGTACTTC.

This rearrangement joins TRBV29-1 to TRBJ2-5, with D unresolved. The CDR3 totals 11 residues. Between the trimmed V and J ends, which lost 7 bases and 2 bases, there was a span of 8 bases. CDR1 is SQVTM and CDR2 is ANQGSEA in the germline V gene. The CDR3 loop reads CSALQQETQYF. The CDR3 coding sequence is TGCAGCGCACTACAGCAAGAGACCCAGTACTTC.

The V and J genes are TRBV7-8 and TRBJ1-1; D is undetermined. This CDR3 is built from 14 residues. The V and J ends lost 1 base and 1 base respectively, with 7 bases between them. Germline CDR1 SGHVS, CDR2 FQNEAQ. CDR3 bases: TGTGCCAGCAGCTTAGTGTGGGGGAACACTGAAGCTTTCTTT. This gives the protein CASSLVWGNTEAFF.

This sequence joins TRBV5-4 and TRBJ2-7; TRBD2 matches 7 bases. Germline V gene data show CDR1 as SGHNT and CDR2 as YYREEE (reference sequence). Germline trimming cut 0 bases from V and 3 bases from J; bases unmatched to any gene: 6. The CDR3 spans 15 residues. CDR3 protein: CASSLVPSGDYEQYF. CDR3 coding DNA: TGTGCCAGCAGCTTGGTCCCTAGCGGAGACTACGAGCAGTACTTC.